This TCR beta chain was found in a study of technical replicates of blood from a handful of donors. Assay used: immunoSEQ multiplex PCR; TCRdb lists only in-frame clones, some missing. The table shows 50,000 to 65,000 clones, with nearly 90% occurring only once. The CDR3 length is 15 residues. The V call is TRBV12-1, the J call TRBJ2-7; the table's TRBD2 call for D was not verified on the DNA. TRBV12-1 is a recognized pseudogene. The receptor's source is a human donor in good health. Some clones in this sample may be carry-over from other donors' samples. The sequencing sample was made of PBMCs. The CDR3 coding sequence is TGTGCCAGCAGCTTCGAATCGGATCCGGGCTACGAGCAGTACTTC. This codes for CASSFESDPGYEQYF.